The rows below give T cell receptor beta chains drawn from one sample of a study of blood T cell repertoires in COVID-19. Profiled with immunoSEQ multiplex PCR; TCRdb holds only in-frame clones, not every one. This table holds 150,000 to 200,000 clones, 70% to 85% found once. Sequenced: peripheral blood. The source of these receptors is a woman older than 75 with acute or convalescent COVID-19. CDR3s include the opening cysteine and the closing phenylalanine or tryptophan. The D gene is left open where the match is weak. Only part of the rows carry a size: once, few, many, or a class if the clone is expanded.

TRBJ2-1,.,.,TRBV19,CASIPPGSSYNEQFF,TGTGCCAGTATCCCCCCGGGGAGCTCCTACAATGAGCAGTTCTTC
TRBJ1-1,.,.,TRBV12-2,CASRLVSQGDEAFF,TGTGCAAGTCGCTTAGTAAGTCAGGGGGATGAAGCTTTCTTT
TRBJ1-2,.,.,TRBV19,CASSARTAFYGYTF,TGTGCCAGTAGTGCCCGGACAGCGTTCTATGGCTACACCTTC
TRBJ2-1,.,.,TRBV7-7,CASSLRPTTGQFF,TGTGCCAGCAGCTTACGGCCCACTACGGGGCAGTTCTTC
TRBJ2-2,TRBD2,.,TRBV15,CATSSEREGRELFF,TGTGCCACCAGCAGTGAGCGGGAGGGCCGGGAGCTGTTTTTT
TRBJ2-7,TRBD1,.,TRBV19,CASSIDGTGKSYEQYF,TGTGCCAGTAGTATAGACGGGACAGGGAAGTCCTACGAGCAGTACTTC
TRBJ2-1,.,once,TRBV20-1,CSPHGNEQFF,TGCAGTCCTCACGGCAATGAGCAGTTCTTC
TRBJ2-7,.,.,TRBV18,CASSPVDSTYEQYF,TGTGCCAGCTCACCGGTGGACAGCACCTACGAGCAGTACTTC
TRBJ1-1,.,.,TRBV6-2/TRBV6-3,CASSYMRDTEAFF,TGTGCCAGCAGTTACATGAGGGACACTGAAGCTTTCTTT
TRBJ1-1,.,.,TRBV5-1,CASKEQVMNTEAFF,TGCGCCAGCAAAGAACAGGTCATGAACACTGAAGCTTTCTTT
TRBJ1-1,TRBD1,.,TRBV27,CASSPYGQANTEAFF,TGTGCCAGCAGCCCATACGGACAGGCGAACACTGAAGCTTTCTTT
TRBJ2-7,TRBD2,.,TRBV14,CASSHWTSGSYEQYF,TGTGCCAGCAGCCACTGGACTAGCGGCTCCTACGAGCAGTACTTC
TRBJ1-2,TRBD1,.,TRBV3-1/TRBV3-2,CASSQDWGQGRYGYTF,TGTGCCAGCAGCCAAGATTGGGGACAGGGCCGCTATGGCTACACCTTC
TRBJ2-7,TRBD2,.,TRBV5-6,CASSRSPSGGRSGEQYF,TGTGCCAGCAGCCGATCACCTAGCGGGGGGCGCAGTGGGGAGCAGTACTTC
TRBJ2-5,TRBD2,.,TRBV11-2,CASSLDRTSGASGTQYF,TGTGCCAGCAGCTTAGATCGGACTAGCGGGGCCTCTGGGACCCAGTACTTC
TRBJ2-7,.,.,TRBV29-1,CSVEGTAYEQYF,TGCAGCGTTGAAGGGACAGCCTACGAGCAGTACTTC
TRBJ1-5,.,.,TRBV5-1,CASSLGYAQEPQHF,TGCGCCAGCAGCTTGGGGTACGCTCAGGAGCCCCAGCATTTT
TRBJ1-6,.,.,TRBV7-8,CASTIRGSYNSPLHF,TGTGCCAGCACCATACGGGGCTCCTATAATTCACCCCTCCACTTT
TRBJ2-1,TRBD2,.,TRBV4-1,CASSLGTSQFF,TGCGCCAGCAGCCTTGGGACTAGTCAGTTCTTC
TRBJ2-4,TRBD2,.,TRBV4-3,CASSQFGLAGGTGNIQYF,TGCGCCAGCAGCCAATTCGGACTAGCGGGAGGGACGGGGAACATTCAGTACTTC
TRBJ1-2,.,once,TRBV4-1,CASSQDWGSGYTF,TGCGCCAGCAGCCAAGATTGGGGCTCTGGCTACACCTTC
TRBJ1-2,TRBD1,.,TRBV29-1,CSVGKGTGANYGYTF,TGCAGCGTTGGGAAGGGCACAGGGGCCAACTATGGCTACACCTTC
TRBJ1-1,.,.,TRBV3-1/TRBV3-2,CASSQTSGDKAFF,TGTGCCAGCAGCCAAACTTCAGGGGACAAAGCTTTCTTT
TRBJ2-7,TRBD1,.,TRBV5-1,CASSTGTGGNEQYF,TGCGCCAGCAGCACGGGGACAGGGGGCAACGAGCAGTACTTC
TRBJ2-7,TRBD1,.,TRBV11-2,CASSRTGGEQYF,TGTGCCAGCAGCCGTACAGGGGGCGAGCAGTACTTC
TRBJ2-1,.,.,TRBV6-5,CASSRYNEQFF,TGTGCCAGCAGCCGTTACAATGAGCAGTTCTTC
TRBJ1-1,.,.,TRBV25-1,CASSEPQGRGAFF,TGTGCCAGCAGTGAACCCCAGGGAAGGGGAGCTTTCTTT
TRBJ1-3,TRBD1,.,TRBV7-9,CASSPVGRGESGNTIYF,TGTGCCAGCAGCCCCGTAGGCAGGGGGGAGTCTGGAAACACCATATATTTT
TRBJ1-1,.,.,TRBV5-5,CASSLTATEAFF,TGTGCCAGCAGCTTGACAGCCACTGAAGCTTTCTTT
TRBJ1-1,TRBD1,.,TRBV11-2,CASSLEGTGANTEAFF,TGTGCCAGCAGCTTAGAGGGAACAGGGGCGAACACTGAAGCTTTCTTT
TRBJ2-2,.,.,TRBV24-1,CATSDLSGELFF,TGTGCCACCAGTGATCTATCCGGGGAGCTGTTTTTT
TRBJ2-2,.,few,TRBV6-5,CASSLGAGRNTGELFF,TGTGCCAGCAGTTTGGGGGCAGGGAGGAACACCGGGGAGCTGTTTTTT
TRBJ1-4,.,.,TRBV30,CAWRSGGWEEKLFF,TGTGCCTGGAGGTCAGGAGGATGGGAAGAAAAACTGTTTTTT
TRBJ2-1,TRBD2,.,TRBV7-2,CASSRLPRGLAGVNEQFF,TGTGCCAGCAGCCGCCTCCCTCGAGGACTAGCGGGAGTCAATGAGCAGTTCTTC
TRBJ2-7,TRBD2,.,TRBV19,CASSIGAAGEDEQYF,TGTGCCAGTAGTATAGGGGCTGCGGGAGAGGACGAGCAGTACTTC
TRBJ2-5,.,few,TRBV18,CASSPKPGFTVPETQYF,TGTGCCAGCTCACCAAAGCCGGGATTCACCGTACCAGAGACCCAGTACTTC
TRBJ2-7,TRBD2,.,TRBV19,CASSDASGRGEQYF,TGTGCCAGTAGTGACGCCAGCGGGAGAGGCGAGCAGTACTTC
TRBJ2-5,TRBD2,few,TRBV19,CASRGLADVTETQYF,TGTGCCAGTAGAGGACTAGCGGACGTCACGGAGACCCAGTACTTC
TRBJ1-1,.,.,TRBV29-1,CSVVRQGTEAFF,TGCAGCGTTGTACGGCAGGGCACTGAAGCTTTCTTT
TRBJ2-3,.,.,TRBV24-1,CATSDARSDTQYF,TGTGCCACCAGTGATGCTAGATCAGATACGCAGTATTTT
TRBJ2-7,TRBD1,.,TRBV6-6,CASRTGQGGTYEQYF,TGTGCCAGCAGAACGGGACAGGGGGGCACCTACGAGCAGTACTTC
TRBJ1-2,.,.,TRBV6-2/TRBV6-3,CASSPGTLVHYGYTF,TGTGCCAGCAGCCCCGGGACTCTCGTACACTATGGCTACACCTTC
TRBJ2-7,.,.,TRBV7-2,CASSLDPIGGPTYEQYF,TGTGCCAGCAGCTTAGACCCTATTGGGGGCCCGACCTACGAGCAGTACTTC
TRBJ2-2,TRBD2,.,TRBV5-6,CASSDPGTSGTLNTGELFF,TGTGCCAGCAGCGATCCCGGGACTAGCGGGACCCTGAACACCGGGGAGCTGTTTTTT
TRBJ1-1,.,.,TRBV5-1,CASSLGHRNTEAFF,TGCGCCAGCAGCTTGGGACACCGGAACACTGAAGCTTTCTTT
TRBJ2-7,TRBD1,few,TRBV5-5,CASSVSGTDLYEQYF,TGTGCCAGCAGCGTCTCCGGGACAGACCTCTACGAGCAGTACTTC
TRBJ2-2,.,.,TRBV18,CASSEYSGPIGGELFF,TGTGCCAGCTCGGAGTATAGCGGTCCGATCGGCGGGGAGCTGTTTTTT
TRBJ2-5,TRBD1,.,TRBV7-2,CASSLVTGGRSETQYF,TGTGCCAGCAGCTTAGTGACAGGGGGTCGTTCTGAGACCCAGTACTTC